This T cell receptor beta chain came from a study of metastatic and nonmetastatic thyroid tumors (TCRdb year 2020). About the full investigation: Repertoires from peripheral blood and from tumor or nodule tissue samples of malignant and benign thyroid patients were compared. Study-wide findings and limitations: TCR beta diversity was reported as significantly higher in malignant tumors than in benign nodules, in both blood and tumor samples.

This clone was seen at least ten times. The target of this receptor is not known. Base qualities are missing; no much larger clone stands one base away. Other DNA sequences of this sample code for an identical CDR3. Cut back by 6 bases and 2 bases, the V and J ends lie 9 bases apart. Inclusive of the bounding cysteine and phenylalanine, the CDR3 is 12 residues long. CDR3 DNA only is kept here, 36 bases in frame from base 1. CDR1 and CDR2 were assigned from the germline V gene as SQVTM and ANQGSEA. Before undergoing thyroid surgery, none of the patients had been given any kind of treatment. Using T-cell receptor beta sequencing, the study looked back at clinical samples from patients collected from about 2011 to 2018. The library was produced with PCR. The instrument given in TCRdb is Illumina HiSeq 4000. The TCR beta-chain CDR3 region of each patient was profiled by high-throughput sequencing. The authors processed their data as follows. The researchers built a classifier to tell apart papillary thyroid cancer patients with distant metastasis, based on CDR3 differences among clinicopathological groups. The Shannon index was used to measure repertoire diversity, and the Morisita-Horn index was used to measure how similar tumor and blood repertoires were. Starting from the raw public reads, TCRdb applied fastp trimming at Q25, assembled clones with MiXCR and retained in-frame beta chains. The V and J calls reflect TCRdb's pipeline rather than the authors' work. The sample table contains about 24,000 clones; only one count was recorded for 20% to 25% of them. 10% to 15% of the sample is taken by the ten largest.

The clonotype was recovered from a male donor with papillary thyroid cancer or a benign thyroid nodule (not recorded which). Some clones in this sample may be carry-over from other donors' samples. The sequenced sample consisted of blood. The V gene is TRBV29-1 and the J gene is TRBJ2-3; the D gene is perhaps TRBD1, on 6 matching bases. The CDR3 sequence is CSVRGITDTQYF. In nucleotide form, the sequence is TGCAGCGTGAGGGGGATCACAGATACGCAGTATTTT.